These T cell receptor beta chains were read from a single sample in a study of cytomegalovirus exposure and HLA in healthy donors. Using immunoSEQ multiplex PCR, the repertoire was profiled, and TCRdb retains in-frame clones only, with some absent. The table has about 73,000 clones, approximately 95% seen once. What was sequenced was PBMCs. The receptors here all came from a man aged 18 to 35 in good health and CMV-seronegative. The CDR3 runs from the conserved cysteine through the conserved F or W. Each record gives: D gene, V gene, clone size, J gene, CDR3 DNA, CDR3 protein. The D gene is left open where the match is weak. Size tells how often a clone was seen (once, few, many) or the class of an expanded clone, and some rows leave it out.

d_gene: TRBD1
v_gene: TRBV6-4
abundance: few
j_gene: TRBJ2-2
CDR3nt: TGTGCCAGCAGTGACTCGGGACAGGGGGCCACCGGGGAGCTGTTTTTT
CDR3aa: CASSDSGQGATGELFF

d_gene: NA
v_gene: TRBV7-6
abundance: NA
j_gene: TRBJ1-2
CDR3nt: TGTGCCAGCAGCTTTGCTGCAGGGGACGGCTACACCTTC
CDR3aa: CASSFAAGDGYTF

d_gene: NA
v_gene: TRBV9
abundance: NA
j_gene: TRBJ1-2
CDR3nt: TGTGCCAGCAGCGAAACGAGTTTCGGGATTGGTGGCTACACCTTC
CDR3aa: CASSETSFGIGGYTF

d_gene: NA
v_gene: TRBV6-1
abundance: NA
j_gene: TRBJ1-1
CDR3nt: TGTGCCAGCAGTGAAGGAGGCTACACGGGAATGAACACTGAAGCTTTCTTT
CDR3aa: CASSEGGYTGMNTEAFF

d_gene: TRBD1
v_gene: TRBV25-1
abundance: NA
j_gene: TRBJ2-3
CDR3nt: TGTGCCAGCAGTGATCCCGGGACAGCTAGCACAGATACGCAGTATTTT
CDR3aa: CASSDPGTASTDTQYF

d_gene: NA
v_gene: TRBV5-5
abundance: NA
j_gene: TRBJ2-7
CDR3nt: TGTGCCAGCAGCGGCGACAGCTCCTACGAGCAGTACTTC
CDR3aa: CASSGDSSYEQYF

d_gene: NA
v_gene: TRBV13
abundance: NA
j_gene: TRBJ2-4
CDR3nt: TGTGCCAGCAGCTTGAGGGGGCTAGCGGGCAACATTCAGTACTTC
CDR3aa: CASSLRGLAGNIQYF

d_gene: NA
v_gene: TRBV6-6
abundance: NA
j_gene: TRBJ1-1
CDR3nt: TGTGCCAGCAGGGAGGTTACTGAAGCTTTCTTT
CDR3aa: CASREVTEAFF

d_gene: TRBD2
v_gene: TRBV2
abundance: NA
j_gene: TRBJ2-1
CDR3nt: TGTGCCAGTCAAGGGACTAGCGGTAAGCTGGATGAGCAGTTCTTC
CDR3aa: CASQGTSGKLDEQFF

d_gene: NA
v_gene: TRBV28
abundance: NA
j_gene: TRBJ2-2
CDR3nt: TGTGCCAGCACCAAGTCTAATCGAGGGGGGGTACTGGCCGGGGAGCTGTTTTTT
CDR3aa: CASTKSNRGGVLAGELFF

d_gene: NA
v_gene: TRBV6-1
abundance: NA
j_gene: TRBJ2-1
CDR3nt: TGTGCCACCGGAGAGACCTCCTACAATGAGCAGTTCTTC
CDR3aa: CATGETSYNEQFF

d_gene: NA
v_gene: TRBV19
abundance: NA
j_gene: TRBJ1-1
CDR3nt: TGTGCCACCTCTCGGGGAGGGACGACTGAAGCTTTCTTT
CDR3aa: CATSRGGTTEAFF

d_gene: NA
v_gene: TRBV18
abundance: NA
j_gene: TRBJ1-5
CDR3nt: TGTGCCAGCTCACCCATCCCAGGTCAGAGCAATCAGCCCCAGCATTTT
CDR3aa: CASSPIPGQSNQPQHF

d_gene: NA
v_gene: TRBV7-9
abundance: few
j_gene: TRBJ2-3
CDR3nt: TGTGCCAGCAGCTTTCGGGATACGCAGTATTTT
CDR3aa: CASSFRDTQYF

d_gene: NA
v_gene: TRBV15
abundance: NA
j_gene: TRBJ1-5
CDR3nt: TGTGCCACCAGCAGAGACAGGGAACGGGATCAGCCCCAGCATTTT
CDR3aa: CATSRDRERDQPQHF

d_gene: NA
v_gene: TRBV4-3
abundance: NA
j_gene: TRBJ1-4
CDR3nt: TGCGCCAGCAGCCAGGGGGGGCTGGTGAGTGAAAAACTGTTTTTT
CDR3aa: CASSQGGLVSEKLFF

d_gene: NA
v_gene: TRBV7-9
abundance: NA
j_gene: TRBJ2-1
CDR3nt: TGTGCCAGCAGCCCGCCGGGGGGGACAGAGTCCTACAATGAGCAGTTCTTC
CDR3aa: CASSPPGGTESYNEQFF

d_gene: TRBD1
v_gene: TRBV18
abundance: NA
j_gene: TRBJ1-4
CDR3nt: TGTGCCAGCTCACCACCGGTGGGACAGGGTACTGAAAAACTGTTTTTT
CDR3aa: CASSPPVGQGTEKLFF

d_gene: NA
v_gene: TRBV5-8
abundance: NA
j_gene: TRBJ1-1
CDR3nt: TGTGCCAGCTCCACCCGGGGGGGAAACACTGAAGCTTTCTTT
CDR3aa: CASSTRGGNTEAFF

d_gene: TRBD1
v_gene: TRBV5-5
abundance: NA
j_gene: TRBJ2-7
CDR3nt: TGTGCCAGCAGGCTAGACAGGGCGATCTCCTACGAGCAGTACTTC
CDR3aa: CASRLDRAISYEQYF

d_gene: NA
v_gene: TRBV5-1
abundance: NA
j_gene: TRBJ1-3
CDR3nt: TGCGCCAGCAGCTTGGGTCCGGTCTCTGGAAACACCATATATTTT
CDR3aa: CASSLGPVSGNTIYF

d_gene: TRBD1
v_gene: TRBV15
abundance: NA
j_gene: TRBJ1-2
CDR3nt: TGTGCCACCAGCAGAGGCCGGACAGGGGAGAACTATGGCTACACCTTC
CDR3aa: CATSRGRTGENYGYTF

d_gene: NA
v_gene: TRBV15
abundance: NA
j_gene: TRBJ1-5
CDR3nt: TGTGCCACCAGCAGAGTGAAGGGGTTAGGTGGACAGCCCCAGCATTTT
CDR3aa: CATSRVKGLGGQPQHF

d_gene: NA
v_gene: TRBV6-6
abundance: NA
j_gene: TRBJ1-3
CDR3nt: TGTGCCAGCAGTTACTCGGGGGGTGGTGGAAACACCATATATTTT
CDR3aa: CASSYSGGGGNTIYF

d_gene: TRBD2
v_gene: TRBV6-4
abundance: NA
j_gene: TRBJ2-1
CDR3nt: TGTGCCAGCGCTTTGCGGGGGGGAGTAGATGAGCAGTTCTTC
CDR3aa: CASALRGGVDEQFF

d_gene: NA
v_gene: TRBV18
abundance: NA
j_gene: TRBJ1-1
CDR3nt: TGTGCCAGCTCACCGGCGGCTCAGCTCCTTAACACTGAAGCTTTCTTT
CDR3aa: CASSPAAQLLNTEAFF

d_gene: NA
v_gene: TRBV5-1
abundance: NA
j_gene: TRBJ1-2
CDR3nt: TGCGCCAGCAGCCCTACGGAGGGGACGTATGGCTACACCTTC
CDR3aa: CASSPTEGTYGYTF

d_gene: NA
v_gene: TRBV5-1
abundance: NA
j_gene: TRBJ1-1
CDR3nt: TGCGCCAGCAGCCTGGGGGGGGGTAGCACTGAAGCTTTCTTT
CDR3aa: CASSLGGGSTEAFF

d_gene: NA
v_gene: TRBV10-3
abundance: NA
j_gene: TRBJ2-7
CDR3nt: TGTGCCATCAGTCCACGGACTGGCTACGAGCAGTACTTC
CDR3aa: CAISPRTGYEQYF

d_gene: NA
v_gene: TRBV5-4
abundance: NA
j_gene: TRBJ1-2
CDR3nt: TGTGCCAGCAGCCACAGGGATACTGATGGCTACACCTTC
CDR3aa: CASSHRDTDGYTF

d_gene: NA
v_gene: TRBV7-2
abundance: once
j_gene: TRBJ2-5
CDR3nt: TGTGCCAGCAGCTTAGTGGGAGGGGGGATTCAAGAGACCCAGTACTTC
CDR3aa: CASSLVGGGIQETQYF

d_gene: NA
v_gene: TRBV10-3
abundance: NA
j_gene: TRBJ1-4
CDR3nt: TGTGCCATCAGCTCAAGACAGGCCTCTAATGAAAAACTGTTTTTT
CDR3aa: CAISSRQASNEKLFF

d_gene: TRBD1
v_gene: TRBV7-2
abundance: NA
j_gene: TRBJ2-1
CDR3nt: TGTGCCAGCAGCCTTTTCCAGGGGACAGGGTATAGCGATGAGCAGTTCTTC
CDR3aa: CASSLFQGTGYSDEQFF

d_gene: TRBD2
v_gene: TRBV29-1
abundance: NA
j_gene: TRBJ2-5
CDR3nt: TGCAGCGTTACTAGCGGGGGGGAGACCCAGTACTTC
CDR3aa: CSVTSGGETQYF

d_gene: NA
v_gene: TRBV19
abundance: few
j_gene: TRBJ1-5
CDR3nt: TGTGCCAGTATGGGAGGGGCCGATCAGCCCCAGCATTTT
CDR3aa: CASMGGADQPQHF

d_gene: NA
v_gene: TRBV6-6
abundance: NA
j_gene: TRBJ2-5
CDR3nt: TGTGCCAGCAGCACAGGGCAAGAGACCCAGTACTTC
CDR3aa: CASSTGQETQYF

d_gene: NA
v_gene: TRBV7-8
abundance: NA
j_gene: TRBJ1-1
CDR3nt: TGTGCCAGCAGCTTAGCGCATCAGGGGGAAGCTTTCTTT
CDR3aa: CASSLAHQGEAFF

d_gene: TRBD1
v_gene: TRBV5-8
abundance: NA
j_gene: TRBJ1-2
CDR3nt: TGTGCCAGCAGCCCCGGACAGGGCAGCTATGGCTACACCTTC
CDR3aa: CASSPGQGSYGYTF

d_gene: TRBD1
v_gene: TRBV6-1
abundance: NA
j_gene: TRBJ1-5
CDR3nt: TGTGCCAGCAGTGAAGGGGCAGGGGGCCAACAGCCCCAGCATTTT
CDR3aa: CASSEGAGGQQPQHF

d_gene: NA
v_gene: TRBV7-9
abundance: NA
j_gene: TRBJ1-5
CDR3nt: TGTGCCAGCAGCTTATTAGGAGGGCCCCAGCATTTT
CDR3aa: CASSLLGGPQHF

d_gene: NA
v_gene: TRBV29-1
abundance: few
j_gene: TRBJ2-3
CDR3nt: TGCAGCGTTCCCCAAGGACAGTTATGGGCAGATACGCAGTATTTT
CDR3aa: CSVPQGQLWADTQYF